Sequencing of this TCR beta chain was carried out in a study of blood T cell repertoires in COVID-19. Study-level information: Researchers got acute and convalescent COVID-19 samples from the United States, Italy and Spain. Sample material is recorded as cDNA or gDNA derived from T cells, B-cell-depleted T cells, or PBMCs.

Per the germline V gene, CDR1 is SGHDN and CDR2 is FVKESK. CDR3 length equals 13 residues. V was pared by 3 bases and J by 6 bases, with 4 bases of the junction left unmatched. In the authors' methods: It was from reference gene primer amplification that nucleated cell counts were estimated. This table comes from immunoSEQ multiplex PCR, and its TCRdb copy is limited to in-frame clones, with some not included. V and J calls and clone size are copied from that table; D and trimming were computed from the DNA. Counted here are approximately 150,000 clones, about nine tenths occurring once; the ten biggest clones make up around 0.91%.

V is TRBV14 and J is TRBJ1-2; TRBD1 aligns across 7 bases. The sequenced sample consisted of peripheral blood. The TCR comes from a woman aged 50 to 60 with acute or convalescent COVID-19. The CDR3 region has the DNA TGTGCCAGCAGCCAGAGGACAGGTGATGGCTACACCTTC. It yields the protein CASSQRTGDGYTF. Based on the CDR3 plus reference TRBV14 and TRBJ1-2, the full variable domain is EAGVTQFPSHSVIEKGQTVTLRCDPISGHDNLYWYRRVMGKEIKFLLHFVKESKQDESGMPNNRFLAERTGGTYSTLKVQPAELEDSGVYFCASSQRTGDGYTFGSGTRLTVV.